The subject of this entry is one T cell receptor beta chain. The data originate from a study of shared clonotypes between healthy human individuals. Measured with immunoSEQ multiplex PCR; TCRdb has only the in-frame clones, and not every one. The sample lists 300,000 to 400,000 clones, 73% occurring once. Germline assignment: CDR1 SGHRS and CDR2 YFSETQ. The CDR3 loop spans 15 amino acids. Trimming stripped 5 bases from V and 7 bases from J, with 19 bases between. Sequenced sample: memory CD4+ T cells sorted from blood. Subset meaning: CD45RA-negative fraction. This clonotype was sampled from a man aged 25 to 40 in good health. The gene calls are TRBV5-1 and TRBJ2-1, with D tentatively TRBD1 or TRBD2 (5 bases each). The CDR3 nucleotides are TGCGCCAGCAGGGAGACTCAGGGAGAGGTGAATGAGCAGTTCTTC. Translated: CASRETQGEVNEQFF.